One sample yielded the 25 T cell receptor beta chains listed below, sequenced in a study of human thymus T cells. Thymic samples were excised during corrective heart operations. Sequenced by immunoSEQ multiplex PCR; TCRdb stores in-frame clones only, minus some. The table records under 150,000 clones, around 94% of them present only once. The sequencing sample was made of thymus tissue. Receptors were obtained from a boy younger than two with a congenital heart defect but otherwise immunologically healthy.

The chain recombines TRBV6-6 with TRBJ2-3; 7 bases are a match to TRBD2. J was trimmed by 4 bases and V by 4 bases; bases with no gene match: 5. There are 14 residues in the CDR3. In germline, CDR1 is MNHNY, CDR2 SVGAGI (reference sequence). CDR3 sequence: CASSLRGGPDTQYF. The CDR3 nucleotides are TGTGCCAGCAGTTTGCGGGGAGGGCCAGATACGCAGTATTTT.

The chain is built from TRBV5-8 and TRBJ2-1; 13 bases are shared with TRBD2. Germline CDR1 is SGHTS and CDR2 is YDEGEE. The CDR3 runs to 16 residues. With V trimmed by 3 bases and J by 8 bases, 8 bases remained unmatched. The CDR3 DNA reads TGTGCCAGCAGCTGGGGACTAGCGGGGACTCACGATGAGCAGTTCTTC. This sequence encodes CASSWGLAGTHDEQFF.

The CDR3 here is CASSEEDRGKLRYHDYTF. The CDR3 DNA reads TGTGCCAGCAGTGAAGAGGACAGGGGGAAGTTAAGGTATCATGACTACACCTTC. This chain links TRBV6-1 with TRBJ1-2; 10 bases agree with TRBD1. Germline V gene sequence: CDR1 MNHNS, CDR2 SASEGT. After removal of 1 base from V and 10 bases from J, the junction contained 18 bases not matched to a gene. CDR3 size: 18 residues.

Here the CDR3 reads CATSRVKGGLADTQYF. The DNA for the CDR3 is TGTGCCACCAGCAGAGTAAAGGGGGGCCTGGCAGATACGCAGTATTTT. The chain recombines TRBV15 with TRBJ2-3, with D perhaps assigned TRBD1 or TRBD2 (6 bases each). The CDR3 is made up of 16 amino acids. Looked up from germline, CDR1 is LNHNV and CDR2 is YYDKDF (reference sequence). The V end lost 1 base, the J end lost 4 bases, and 15 bases lay between the germline ends.

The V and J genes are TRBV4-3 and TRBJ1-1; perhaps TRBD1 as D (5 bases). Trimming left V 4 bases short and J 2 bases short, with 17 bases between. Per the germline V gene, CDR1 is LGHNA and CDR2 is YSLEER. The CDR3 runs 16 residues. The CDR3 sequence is CASSLYPTEGNTEAFF. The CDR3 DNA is TGCGCCAGCAGCCTTTACCCGACAGAGGGAAACACTGAAGCTTTCTTT.

This chain's CDR3 is CASSPELYYGYTF. The CDR3 DNA is TGTGCCAGCAGTCCTGAACTCTATTATGGCTACACCTTC. This chain joins TRBV5-8 and TRBJ1-2; D not resolved. Germline V CDR1 and CDR2: SGHTS, YDEGEE. V was pared by 5 bases and J by 5 bases, with 13 bases between. The CDR3 sequence is 13 residues long.

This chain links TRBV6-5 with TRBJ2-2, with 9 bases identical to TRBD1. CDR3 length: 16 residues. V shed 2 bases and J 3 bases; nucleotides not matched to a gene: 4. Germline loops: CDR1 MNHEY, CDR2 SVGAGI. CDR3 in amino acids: CASSYRGQGDTGELFF. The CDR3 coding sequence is TGTGCCAGCAGTTACCGGGGACAGGGAGACACCGGGGAGCTGTTTTTT.

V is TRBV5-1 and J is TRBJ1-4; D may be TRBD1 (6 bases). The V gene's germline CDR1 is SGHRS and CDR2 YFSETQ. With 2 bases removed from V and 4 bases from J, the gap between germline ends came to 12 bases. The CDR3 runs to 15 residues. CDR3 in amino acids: CASSFETGFNEKLFF. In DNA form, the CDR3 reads TGCGCCAGCAGCTTTGAGACAGGTTTTAATGAAAAACTGTTTTTT.

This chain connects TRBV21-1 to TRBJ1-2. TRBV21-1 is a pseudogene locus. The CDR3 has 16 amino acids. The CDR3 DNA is TGTGCCAGCAGCAAAGTATTTCCGGGGGGGGTCTATGGCTACACCTTC. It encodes CASSKVFPGGVYGYTF.

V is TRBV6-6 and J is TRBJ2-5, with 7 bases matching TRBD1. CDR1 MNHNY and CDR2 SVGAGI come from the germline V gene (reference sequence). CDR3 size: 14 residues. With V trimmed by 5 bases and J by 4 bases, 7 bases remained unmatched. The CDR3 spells CASSLTGVGETQYF. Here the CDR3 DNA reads TGTGCCAGCAGTCTTACAGGGGTAGGAGAGACCCAGTACTTC.

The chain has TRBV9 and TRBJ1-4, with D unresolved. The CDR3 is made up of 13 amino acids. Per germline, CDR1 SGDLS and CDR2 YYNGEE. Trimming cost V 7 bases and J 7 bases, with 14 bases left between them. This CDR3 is CASSGPLSEKLFF. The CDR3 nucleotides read TGTGCCAGCTCCGGTCCTCTGAGTGAAAAACTGTTTTTT.

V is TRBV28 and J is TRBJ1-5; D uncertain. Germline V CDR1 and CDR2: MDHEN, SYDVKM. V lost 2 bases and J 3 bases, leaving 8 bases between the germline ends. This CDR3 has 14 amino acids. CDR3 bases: TGTGCCAGCAGTTTAGGTCAGATCAATCAGCCCCAGCATTTT. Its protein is CASSLGQINQPQHF. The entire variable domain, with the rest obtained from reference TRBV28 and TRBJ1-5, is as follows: DVKVTQSSRYLVKRTGEKVFLECVQDMDHENMFWYRQDPGLGLRLIYFSYDVKMKEKGDIPEGYSVSREKKERFSLILESASTNQTSMYLCASSLGQINQPQHFGDGTRLSIL.

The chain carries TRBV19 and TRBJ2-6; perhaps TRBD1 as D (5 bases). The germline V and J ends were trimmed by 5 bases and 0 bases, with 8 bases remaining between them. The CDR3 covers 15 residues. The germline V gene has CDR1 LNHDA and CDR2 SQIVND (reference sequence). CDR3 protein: CASSRQFSGANVLTF. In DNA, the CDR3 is TGTGCCAGTAGTCGACAGTTCTCTGGGGCCAACGTCCTGACTTTC.

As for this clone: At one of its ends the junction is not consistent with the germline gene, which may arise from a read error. The chain's CDR3 is CASSGLAVSPNF. Written as DNA, the CDR3 is TGTGCCAGCAGCGGATTAGCGGTAAGCCCAAACTTC. V and J are TRBV6-1 and TRBJ2-7; perhaps TRBD2 as D (6 bases). Germline V gene sequence: CDR1 MNHNS, CDR2 SASEGT. CDR3 length: 12 amino acids.

Here the CDR3 DNA reads TGTGCCAGCAGGGACAGGGGGCGGGTTAATTCACCCCTCCACTTT. Its protein is CASRDRGRVNSPLHF. The V gene is TRBV6-6, the J gene TRBJ1-6; the match to TRBD1 covers 11 bases. Germline V gene sequence: CDR1 MNHNY, CDR2 SVGAGI (reference sequence). CDR3 length: 15 amino acids. Losses at the gene ends were 6 bases for V and 6 bases for J; bases not matched to a gene: 4.

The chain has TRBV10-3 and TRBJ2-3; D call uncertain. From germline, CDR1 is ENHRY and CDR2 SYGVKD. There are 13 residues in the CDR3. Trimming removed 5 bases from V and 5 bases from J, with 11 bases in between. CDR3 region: CAISRPEQDTQYF. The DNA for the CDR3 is TGTGCCATCAGTCGACCCGAACAAGATACGCAGTATTTT.

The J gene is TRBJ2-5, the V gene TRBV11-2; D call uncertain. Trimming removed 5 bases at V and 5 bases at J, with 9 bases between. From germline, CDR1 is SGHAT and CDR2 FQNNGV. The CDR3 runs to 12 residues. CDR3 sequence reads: CASSPSKETQYF. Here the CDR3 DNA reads TGTGCCAGCAGCCCCTCTAAGGAGACCCAGTACTTC.

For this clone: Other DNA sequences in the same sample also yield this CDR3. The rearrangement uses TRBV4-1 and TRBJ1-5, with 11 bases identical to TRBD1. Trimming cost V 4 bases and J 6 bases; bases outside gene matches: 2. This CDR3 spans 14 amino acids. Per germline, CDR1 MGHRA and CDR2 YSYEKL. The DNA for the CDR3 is TGCGCCAGCAGCCCGGGACAGGGGGGTCAGCCCCAGCATTTT. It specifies CASSPGQGGQPQHF.

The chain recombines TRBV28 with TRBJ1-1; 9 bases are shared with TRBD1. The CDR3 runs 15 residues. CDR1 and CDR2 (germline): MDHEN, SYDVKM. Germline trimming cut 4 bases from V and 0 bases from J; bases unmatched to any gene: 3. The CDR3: CASSWGQGMNTEAFF. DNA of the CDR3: TGTGCCAGCAGTTGGGGACAGGGAATGAACACTGAAGCTTTCTTT.

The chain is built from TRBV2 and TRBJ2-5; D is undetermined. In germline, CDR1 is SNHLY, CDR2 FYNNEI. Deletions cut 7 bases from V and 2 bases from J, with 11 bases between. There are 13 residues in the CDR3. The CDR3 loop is CASNVYIQETQYF. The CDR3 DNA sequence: TGTGCCAGCAATGTCTATATTCAAGAGACCCAGTACTTC.

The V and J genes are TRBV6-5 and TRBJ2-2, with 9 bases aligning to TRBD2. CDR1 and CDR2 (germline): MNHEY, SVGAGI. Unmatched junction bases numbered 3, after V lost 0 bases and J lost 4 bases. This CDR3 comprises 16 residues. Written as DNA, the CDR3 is TGTGCCAGCAGTTACTCAGCGGGGGGCCGCACCGGGGAGCTGTTTTTT. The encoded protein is CASSYSAGGRTGELFF.

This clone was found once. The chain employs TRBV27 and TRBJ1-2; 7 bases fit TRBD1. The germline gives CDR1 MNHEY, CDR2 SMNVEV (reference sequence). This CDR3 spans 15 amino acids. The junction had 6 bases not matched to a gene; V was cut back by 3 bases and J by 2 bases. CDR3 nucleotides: TGTGCCAGCAGTTTTATATCGACAGGGAACTATGGCTACACCTTC. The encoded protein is CASSFISTGNYGYTF.

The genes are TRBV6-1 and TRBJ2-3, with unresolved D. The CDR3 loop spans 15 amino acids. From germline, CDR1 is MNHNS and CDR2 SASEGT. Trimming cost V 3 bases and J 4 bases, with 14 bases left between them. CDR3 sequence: CASSDRVIGSDTQYF. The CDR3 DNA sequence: TGTGCCAGCAGTGATAGGGTTATCGGATCAGATACGCAGTATTTT.

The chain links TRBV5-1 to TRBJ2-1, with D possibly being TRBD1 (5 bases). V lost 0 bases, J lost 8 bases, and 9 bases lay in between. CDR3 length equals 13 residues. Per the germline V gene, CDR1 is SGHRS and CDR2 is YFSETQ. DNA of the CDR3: TGCGCCAGCAGCTTGGGGACATATTATGAGCAGTTCTTC. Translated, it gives CASSLGTYYEQFF.

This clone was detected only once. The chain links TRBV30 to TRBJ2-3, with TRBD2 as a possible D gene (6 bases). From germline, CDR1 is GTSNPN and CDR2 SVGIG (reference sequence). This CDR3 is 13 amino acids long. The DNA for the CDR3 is TGTGCTCGGAGGGTACAGAACACAGATACGCAGTATTTT. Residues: CARRVQNTDTQYF.